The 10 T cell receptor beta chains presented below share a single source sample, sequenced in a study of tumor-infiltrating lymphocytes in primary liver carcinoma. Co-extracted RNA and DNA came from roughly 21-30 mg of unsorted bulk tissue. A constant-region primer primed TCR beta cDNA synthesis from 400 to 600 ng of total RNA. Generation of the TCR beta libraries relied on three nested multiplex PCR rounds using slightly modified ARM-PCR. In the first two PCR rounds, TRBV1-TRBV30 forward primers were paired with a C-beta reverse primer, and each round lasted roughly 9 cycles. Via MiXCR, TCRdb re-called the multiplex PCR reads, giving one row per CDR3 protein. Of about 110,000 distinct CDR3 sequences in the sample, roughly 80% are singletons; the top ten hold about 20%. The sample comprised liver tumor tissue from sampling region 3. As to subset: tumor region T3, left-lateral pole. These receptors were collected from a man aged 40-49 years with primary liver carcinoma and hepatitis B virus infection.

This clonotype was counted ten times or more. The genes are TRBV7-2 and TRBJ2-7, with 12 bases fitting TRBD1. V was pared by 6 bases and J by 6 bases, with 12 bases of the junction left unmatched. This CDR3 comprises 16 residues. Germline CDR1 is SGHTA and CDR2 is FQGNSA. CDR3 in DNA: TGTGCCAGCAGTTTTGGACCGGGACAGGGGGCACGCGAGCAGTACTTC. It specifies CASSFGPGQGAREQYF.

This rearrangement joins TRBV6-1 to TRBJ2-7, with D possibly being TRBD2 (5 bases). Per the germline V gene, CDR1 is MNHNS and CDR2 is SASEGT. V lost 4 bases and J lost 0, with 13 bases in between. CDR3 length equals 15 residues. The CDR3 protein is CASSVGAVGSYEQYF. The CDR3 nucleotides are TGTGCCAGCAGTGTTGGAGCGGTGGGCTCCTACGAGCAGTACTTC.

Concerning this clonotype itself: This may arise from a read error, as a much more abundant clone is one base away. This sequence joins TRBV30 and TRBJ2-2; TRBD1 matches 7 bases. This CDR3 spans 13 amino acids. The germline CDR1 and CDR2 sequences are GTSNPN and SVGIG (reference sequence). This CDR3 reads CACGTANTEELFF. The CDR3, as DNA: TGTGCCTGCGGGACAGCGAACACCGAGGAGCTGTTTTTT. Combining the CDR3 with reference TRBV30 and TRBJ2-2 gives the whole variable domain SQTIHQWPATLVQPVGSPLSLECTVEGTSNPNLYWYRQAAGRGLQLLFYSVGIGQISSEVPQNLSASRPQDRQFILSSKKLLLSDSGFYLCACGTANTEELFFGEGSRLTVL.

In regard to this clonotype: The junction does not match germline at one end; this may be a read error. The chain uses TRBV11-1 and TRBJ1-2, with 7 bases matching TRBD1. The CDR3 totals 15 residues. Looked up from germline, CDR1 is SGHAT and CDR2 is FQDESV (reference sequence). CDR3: CACSPGQCQSYGYIF. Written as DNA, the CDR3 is TGTGCCTGCAGCCCGGGACAGTGTCAGAGCTATGGCTACATCTTC.

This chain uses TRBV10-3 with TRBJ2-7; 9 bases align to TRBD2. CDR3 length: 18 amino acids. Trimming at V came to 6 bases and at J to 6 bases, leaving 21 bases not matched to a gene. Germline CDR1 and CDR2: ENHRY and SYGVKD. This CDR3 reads CAIRASPGTSLTCGEQYF. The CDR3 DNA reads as TGTGCCATCAGGGCTTCCCCCGGGACTAGCCTTACGTGTGGCGAGCAGTACTTC.

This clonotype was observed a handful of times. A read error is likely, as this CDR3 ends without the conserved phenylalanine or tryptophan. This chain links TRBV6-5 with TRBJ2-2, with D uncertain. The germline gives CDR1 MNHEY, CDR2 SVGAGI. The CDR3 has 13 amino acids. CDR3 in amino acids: CASSYQDTGELFL. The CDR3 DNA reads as TGTGCCAGTAGTTACCAAGACACCGGGGAGCTGTTTCTT.

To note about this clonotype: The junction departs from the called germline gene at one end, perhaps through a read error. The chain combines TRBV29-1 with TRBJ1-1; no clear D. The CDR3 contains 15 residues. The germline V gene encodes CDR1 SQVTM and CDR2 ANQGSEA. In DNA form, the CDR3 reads TGCAGCGTTGGGGCGGGGTGGGATATGAACACTGAAGCCATCTTT. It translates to CSVGAGWDMNTEAIF. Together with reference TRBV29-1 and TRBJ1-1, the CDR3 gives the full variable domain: SAVISQKPSRDICQRGTSLTIQCQVDSQVTMMFWYRQQPGQSLTLIATANQGSEATYESGFVIDKFPISRPNLTFSTLTVSNMSPEDSSIYLCSVGAGWDMNTEAIFGQGTRLTVV.

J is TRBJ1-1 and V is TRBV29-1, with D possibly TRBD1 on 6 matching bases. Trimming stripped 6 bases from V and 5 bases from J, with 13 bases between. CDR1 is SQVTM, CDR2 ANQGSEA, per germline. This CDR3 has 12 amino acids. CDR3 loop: CSVRGARTEAFF. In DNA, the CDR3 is TGCAGCGTGAGGGGGGCTAGAACTGAAGCTTTCTTT.

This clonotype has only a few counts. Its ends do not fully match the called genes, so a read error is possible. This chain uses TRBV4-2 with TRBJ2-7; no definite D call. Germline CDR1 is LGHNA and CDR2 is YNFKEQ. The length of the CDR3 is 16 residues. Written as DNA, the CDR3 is TGTGCCAGTAGCCAAGATAGGGCTAACGGGTACTACGAGCAGTACTTC. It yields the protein CASSQDRANGYYEQYF.

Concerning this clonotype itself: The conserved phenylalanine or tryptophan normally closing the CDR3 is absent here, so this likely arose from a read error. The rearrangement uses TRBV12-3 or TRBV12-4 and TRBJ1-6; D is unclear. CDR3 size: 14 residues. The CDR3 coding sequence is TGTACCAGCAGTTACGACTCTTTAAATTCACCCCTCCACCTT. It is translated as CTSSYDSLNSPLHL.